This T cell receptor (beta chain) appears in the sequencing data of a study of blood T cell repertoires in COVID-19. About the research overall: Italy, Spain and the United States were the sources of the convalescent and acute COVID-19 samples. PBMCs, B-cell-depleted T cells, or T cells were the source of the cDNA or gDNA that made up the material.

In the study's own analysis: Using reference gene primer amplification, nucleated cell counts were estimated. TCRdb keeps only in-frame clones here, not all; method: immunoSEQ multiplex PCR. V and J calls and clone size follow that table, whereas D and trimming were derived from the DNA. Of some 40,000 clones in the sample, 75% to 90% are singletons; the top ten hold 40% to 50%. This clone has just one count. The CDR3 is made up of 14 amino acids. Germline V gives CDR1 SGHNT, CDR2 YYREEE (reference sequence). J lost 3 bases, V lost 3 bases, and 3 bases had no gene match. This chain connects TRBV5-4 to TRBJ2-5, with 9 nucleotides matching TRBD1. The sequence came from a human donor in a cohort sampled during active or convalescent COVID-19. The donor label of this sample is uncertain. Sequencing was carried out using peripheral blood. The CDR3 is CASSSRQGEETQYF. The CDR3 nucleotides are TGTGCCAGCAGCTCCAGACAGGGGGAAGAGACCCAGTACTTC. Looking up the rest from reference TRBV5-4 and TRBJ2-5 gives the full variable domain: ETGVTQSPTHLIKTRGQQVTLRCSSQSGHNTVSWYQQALGQGPQFIFQYYREEENGRGNFPPRFSGLQFPNYSSELNVNALELDDSALYLCASSSRQGEETQYFGPGTRLLVL.